The 5 T cell receptor beta chains below were found in one sample sequenced in a study of control samples from healthy donors and cancer patients. Using immunoSEQ multiplex PCR, the repertoire was profiled, and TCRdb retains in-frame clones only, with some absent. Counted here are tens of thousands of clones, roughly 82% occurring once; the ten biggest clones make up roughly 16%. What was sequenced was blood. The receptors were sampled from a man aged 45-65 years in good health.

The V and J genes are TRBV7-9 and TRBJ2-3; unclear D gene. From germline, CDR1 is SEHNR and CDR2 FQNEAQ (reference sequence). V was shortened by 1 base and J by 5 bases, with 10 bases between the two germline ends. The CDR3 loop spans 14 amino acids. CDR3 nucleotides: TGTGCCAGCAGCTTAGTGGGCTCAGGAGATACGCAGTATTTT. Residues: CASSLVGSGDTQYF.

The chain links TRBV3-1 (or the pseudogene TRBV3-2) to TRBJ2-7; TRBD2 aligns across 15 bases. The CDR3 sequence is 16 residues long. Unmatched junction bases numbered 5, after V lost 1 base and J lost 7 bases. Germline lookup yields CDR1 LGHDT and CDR2 YNNKEL (reference sequence). CDR3 protein: CASSQAGLAGGREQYF. The CDR3 coding sequence is TGTGCCAGCAGCCAAGCAGGACTAGCGGGAGGGCGGGAGCAGTACTTC.

The chain carries TRBV3-1 (or the pseudogene TRBV3-2) and TRBJ2-7; tentative D call: TRBD2 (5 bases). The CDR3 has 15 amino acids. Per germline, CDR1 LGHDT and CDR2 YNNKEL (reference sequence). V gave up 0 bases and J gave up 4 bases, with 13 bases separating them. CDR3 sequence (DNA): TGTGCCAGCAGCCAAGACCGGACTTTTGGTTACGAGCAGTACTTC. Protein: CASSQDRTFGYEQYF.

The chain is built from TRBV4-3 and TRBJ2-1; 7 nucleotides agree with TRBD2. The CDR3 is 16 residues long. CDR1 and CDR2 from the germline V gene are LGHNA and YSLEER. V shed 0 bases and J 6 bases; nucleotides not matched to a gene: 8. The CDR3 region is CASSQEGAGVSNEQFF. The CDR3 DNA is TGCGCCAGCAGCCAAGAAGGCGCGGGAGTCAGCAATGAGCAGTTCTTC.

This chain joins TRBV14 and TRBJ2-2, with D possibly being TRBD1 (5 bases). Germline values: CDR1 SGHDN, CDR2 FVKESK. The CDR3 totals 14 residues. The V and J ends lost 2 bases and 6 bases respectively, with 10 bases between them. CDR3 bases: TGTGCCAGCAGCCAATTGGTAGGGGCCGGGGAGCTGTTTTTT. This encodes CASSQLVGAGELFF.